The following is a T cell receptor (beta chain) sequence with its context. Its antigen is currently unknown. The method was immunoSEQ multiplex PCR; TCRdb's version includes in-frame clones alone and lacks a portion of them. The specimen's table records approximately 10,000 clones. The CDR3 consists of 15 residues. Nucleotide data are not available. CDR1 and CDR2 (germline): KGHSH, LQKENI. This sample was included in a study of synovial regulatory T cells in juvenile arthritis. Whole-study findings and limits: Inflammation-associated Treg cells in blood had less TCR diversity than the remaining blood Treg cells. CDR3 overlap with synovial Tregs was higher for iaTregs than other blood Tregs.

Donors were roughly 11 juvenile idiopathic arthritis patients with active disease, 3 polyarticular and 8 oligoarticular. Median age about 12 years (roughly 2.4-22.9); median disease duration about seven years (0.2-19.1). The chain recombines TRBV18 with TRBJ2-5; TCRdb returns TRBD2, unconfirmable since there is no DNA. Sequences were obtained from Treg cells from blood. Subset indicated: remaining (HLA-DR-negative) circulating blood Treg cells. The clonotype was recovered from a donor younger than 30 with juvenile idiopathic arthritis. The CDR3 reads CASSPIGGATETQYF.